This TCR beta chain stems from a study of patients and donors after allogeneic stem cell transplantation. V trimming: 2 bases; J trimming: 5 bases; junction bases outside the gene matches: 11. There are 17 residues in the CDR3. Germline-derived CDR1 and CDR2 are MGHDK and SYGVNS. This clonotype was detected ten times or more. TCRdb reprocessed the RT-PCR reads with MiXCR, giving one entry per CDR3 protein. The table shows 70,000 to 85,000 distinct CDR3 sequences, with around a quarter occurring only once. The J gene is TRBJ1-1, the V gene TRBV25-1, with 10 nucleotides matching TRBD1. The sequence was obtained from a human donor who was either an allogeneic HSCT recipient or a stem cell or donor lymphocyte infusion donor (not recorded which). It is not recorded whose cells these are; they may come from a transplant donor. The material sequenced was blood, either unsorted or a sorted T cell fraction (not recorded which). CDR3 nucleotide sequence: TGTGCCAGCAGTGAACTTCCGGGACAGGGGTTGGGAACTGAAGCTTTCTTT. Its translation: CASSELPGQGLGTEAFF. Filled out from reference TRBV25-1 and TRBJ1-1, the complete variable domain reads EADIYQTPRYLVIGTGKKITLECSQTMGHDKMYWYQQDPGMELHLIHYSYGVNSTEKGDLSSESTVSRIRTEHFPLTLESARPSHTSQYLCASSELPGQGLGTEAFFGQGTRLTVV.